This TCR beta chain was observed in a study of blood T cell repertoires in COVID-19. The overall study: Sample material is recorded as cDNA or gDNA derived from T cells, B-cell-depleted T cells, or PBMCs.

Original processing methods: For nucleated cells, counts were estimated from reference gene primer amplification. Assay: immunoSEQ multiplex PCR; the TCRdb copy retains only in-frame clones and omits some. The V and J calls and clone size are taken from that table; D and trimming were inferred from the DNA. The table lists roughly 16,000 clones, 70% to 90% of them singletons. The sample holds a few counts of this clone. The length of the CDR3 is 14 residues. Trimming stripped 5 bases from V and 3 bases from J, with 10 bases between. Germline CDR1 is LNHDA and CDR2 is SQIVND (reference sequence). The chain recombines TRBV19 with TRBJ1-4, with unresolved D. What was sequenced was peripheral blood. The source of this sequence is a human donor in a cohort sampled during active COVID-19. The CDR3 loop reads CASSAGYSNEKLFF. CDR3 nucleotide sequence: TGTGCCAGTAGTGCCGGGTACTCTAATGAAAAACTGTTTTTT.